This T cell receptor (beta chain) was profiled in a study of T cell repertoires in cytomegalovirus infection. The overall study: Through public TCR beta signatures, both CMV infection and matching HLA type were indicated.

TCRdb used MiXCR to reprocess the reads, holding one entry per CDR3 protein. The repertoire holds some 99,000 distinct CDR3 sequences, with 29% as singletons. At least ten counts were recorded for this clonotype. Antigen: not known. The germline V and J ends were trimmed by 3 bases and 5 bases, with 10 bases remaining between them. Germline V gene data show CDR1 as MGHDK and CDR2 as SYGVNS. The CDR3 contains 14 residues. The material sequenced was CD8+ T cells from cultured PBMCs, taken from culture after CMV antigen stimulation. V and J are TRBV25-1 and TRBJ2-2; TRBD1 might be the D (6 bases). The source is a human donor in good health (CMV status not recorded). Some clones in this sample may be carry-over from other donors' samples. CDR3 sequence: CASSDPTGTGELFF. The CDR3, as DNA: TGTGCCAGCAGTGATCCAACAGGGACCGGGGAGCTGTTTTTT.